One and the same sample provided the 22 T cell receptor beta chains below, sequenced in a study of cytomegalovirus exposure and HLA in healthy donors. The assay was immunoSEQ multiplex PCR, and TCRdb's table has in-frame clones only and misses some. Of around 200,000 clones listed, more than 65% are singletons. Sequencing used PBMCs. These receptors came from a woman between 18 and 29 years old in good health and CMV-seropositive.

The chain carries TRBV2 and TRBJ1-3; TRBD1 matches 7 bases. Germline V gene data show CDR1 as SNHLY and CDR2 as FYNNEI. After removal of 2 bases from V and 2 bases from J, the junction contained 6 bases not matched to a gene. The CDR3 has 16 amino acids. The CDR3 bases are TGTGCCAGCAGTGAACGGCTTAGGGGGCCTGGAAACACCATATATTTT. Its protein product is CASSERLRGPGNTIYF.

This sequence joins TRBV9 and TRBJ2-2; 7 bases align to TRBD1. Germline loops: CDR1 SGDLS, CDR2 YYNGEE. Trimming removed 7 bases from V and 1 base from J; junction bases left unmatched: 4. There are 14 residues in the CDR3. The CDR3 nucleotides are TGTGCCAGCTCCAGGGACAGGAACACCGGGGAGCTGTTTTTT. The encoded protein is CASSRDRNTGELFF.

The chain has TRBV5-1 and TRBJ2-7; D uncertain. Germline CDR1 is SGHRS and CDR2 is YFSETQ. This CDR3 region has 14 residues. V lost 0 bases and J 0 bases, leaving 7 bases between the germline ends. CDR3 amino acids: CASSLGADSYEQYF. In nucleotides, the CDR3 is TGCGCCAGCAGCTTGGGGGCAGACTCCTACGAGCAGTACTTC.

Details on this clone: A much more abundant neighbour one base away suggests this may be a read error. CDR3 protein: CASSPTGIPYNEQFF. CDR3 bases: TGTGCCAGCAGCCCGACAGGGATCCCCTACAATGAGCAGTTCTTC. This sequence joins TRBV7-7 and TRBJ2-1, with 7 positions matching TRBD1. Germline V gene sequence: CDR1 SSHAT, CDR2 FNYEAQ (reference sequence). V lost 5 bases, J lost 2 bases, and 6 bases stayed unmatched. The CDR3 is 15 residues long.

This clone was seen a few times. V usage is TRBV29-1 and J usage is TRBJ1-6; D possibly corresponds to TRBD1 (5 bases). The CDR3 consists of 14 residues. Looked up from germline, CDR1 is SQVTM and CDR2 is ANQGSEA. Between the trimmed V and J ends, which lost 1 base and 8 bases, there was a span of 12 bases. The DNA for the CDR3 is TGCAGCGTTGAAGGTCCGGGGGAATATTCACCCCTCCACTTT. Its protein is CSVEGPGEYSPLHF.

The chain uses TRBV9 and TRBJ2-5; TRBD2 matches at 10 bases. The CDR3 extends over 15 amino acids. V lost 0 bases to trimming and J lost 2 bases; unmatched junction nucleotides: 1. From germline, CDR1 is SGDLS and CDR2 YYNGEE. DNA for the CDR3: TGTGCCAGCAGCGTAGGGACTAGCGGTCAAGAGACCCAGTACTTC. It translates to CASSVGTSGQETQYF.

The chain employs TRBV6-6 and TRBJ1-6; TRBD1 might be the D (6 bases). The CDR3 extends over 16 amino acids. CDR1 MNHNY and CDR2 SVGAGI come from the germline V gene (reference sequence). V lost 6 bases and J lost 8, with 20 bases in between. CDR3 DNA sequence: TGTGCCAGCAGCTCCGGGGGGGGCCCCTTGGATTCACCCCTCCACTTT. This translates into CASSSGGGPLDSPLHF.

J is TRBJ1-4 and V is TRBV6-5; no clear D. This CDR3 contains 14 residues. Germline V lookup: CDR1 MNHEY, CDR2 SVGAGI. The germline V and J ends were trimmed by 6 bases and 7 bases, with 15 bases remaining between them. The CDR3 bases are TGTGCCAGCAGGCTGTCTAAGTTCTCTGAAAAACTGTTTTTT. Amino acid sequence: CASRLSKFSEKLFF.

This sequence joins TRBV27 and TRBJ1-2; no definite D call. The CDR3 has 14 residues. The V gene lost 5 bases and the J gene lost 7 bases, with 17 bases spanning the gap. The germline gives CDR1 MNHEY, CDR2 SMNVEV (reference sequence). The CDR3 loop reads CASSLTGEGSGYTF. In DNA form, the CDR3 reads TGTGCCAGCAGTCTAACCGGGGAGGGAAGTGGCTACACCTTC.

V gene TRBV2 combines with J gene TRBJ1-1; no firm D call. V lost 6 bases and J lost 0, with 20 bases in between. The CDR3 spans 17 residues. Germline CDR1 SNHLY, CDR2 FYNNEI. CDR3 amino acids: CASRRFEVTQLNTEAFF. DNA of the CDR3: TGTGCCAGCAGACGTTTCGAGGTAACCCAACTGAACACTGAAGCTTTCTTT.

The rearrangement links TRBV4-1 to TRBJ2-1; D is perhaps TRBD1 (5 bases). The CDR3 runs to 15 residues. Germline-derived CDR1 and CDR2 are MGHRA and YSYEKL. V was clipped by 0 bases and J by 6 bases, with 12 bases between them. The CDR3 region has the DNA TGCGCCAGCAGCCAAGATGGGGTCAGGGCCAATGAGCAGTTCTTC. Protein product: CASSQDGVRANEQFF.

This chain links TRBV27 with TRBJ2-3; tentative D call: TRBD2 (6 bases). The germline gives CDR1 MNHEY, CDR2 SMNVEV (reference sequence). Between the trimmed V and J ends, which lost 3 bases and 9 bases, there was a span of 16 bases. The CDR3 contains 14 residues. For the CDR3, the DNA is TGTGCCAGCAGTTTTGAGAGTAGCGGTGGAACGCAGTATTTT. As protein: CASSFESSGGTQYF.

The chain employs TRBV5-1 and TRBJ2-5; 13 positions match TRBD2. The V and J ends lost 8 bases and 1 base, in that order; junction bases with no gene match: 2. CDR1 and CDR2 from the germline V gene are SGHRS and YFSETQ. CDR3 length: 14 residues. The CDR3 region has the DNA TGCGCCAGTAGGACTAGCGGGGGCCAAGAGACCCAGTACTTC. It translates to CASRTSGGQETQYF. The full variable domain, with the rest looked up from reference TRBV5-1 and TRBJ2-5, is KAGVTQTPRYLIKTRGQQVTLSCSPISGHRSVSWYQQTPGQGLQFLFEYFSETQRNKGNFPGRFSGRQFSNSRSEMNVSTLELGDSALYLCASRTSGGQETQYFGPGTRLLVL.

The J gene is TRBJ2-5, the V gene TRBV5-8; a weak D match, TRBD2 (6 bases). Germline V gives CDR1 SGHTS, CDR2 YDEGEE. The CDR3 is made up of 15 amino acids. The V gene lost 1 base and the J gene lost 5 bases, with 15 bases spanning the gap. The DNA of the CDR3 is TGTGCCAGCAGCTTGAGGGGAGGCGGTTGGGAGACCCAGTACTTC. The encoded protein is CASSLRGGGWETQYF.

This clone turned up a few times. The rearrangement joins TRBV16 to TRBJ2-7; D call uncertain. CDR3 length: 12 amino acids. CDR1 is KGHSY, CDR2 FQNENV, per germline. V shed 4 bases and J shed 3 bases, with 7 bases lying between them. CDR3 residues: CASSLSLYEQYF. CDR3 sequence (DNA): TGTGCCAGCAGCCTCAGTCTCTACGAGCAGTACTTC.

This rearrangement joins TRBV13 to TRBJ2-3, with 14 nucleotides matching TRBD2. The CDR3 has 16 amino acids. Unmatched junction bases numbered 5, after V lost 4 bases and J lost 5 bases. CDR1 and CDR2 from the germline V gene are PRHDT and FYEKMQ (reference sequence). CDR3 loop: CASSSTSGGAKDTQYF. The CDR3 DNA is TGTGCCAGCAGCTCGACTAGCGGGGGGGCGAAAGATACGCAGTATTTT.

The chain employs TRBV9 and TRBJ2-2; no clear D gene. V was trimmed by 3 bases and J by 6 bases, leaving 12 bases between them. Germline V lookup: CDR1 SGDLS, CDR2 YYNGEE. The CDR3 length is 14 residues. CDR3 residues: CASSAPSPAGELFF. In DNA, the CDR3 is TGTGCCAGCAGCGCACCCTCCCCGGCCGGGGAGCTGTTTTTT.

CDR3 loop: CASSQGIGSYEQYF. CDR3 nucleotide sequence: TGTGCCAGCAGCCAGGGGATAGGCTCCTACGAGCAGTACTTC. This sequence joins TRBV11-2 and TRBJ2-7; D perhaps matches TRBD1 (6 bases). The germline CDR1 and CDR2 sequences are SGHAT and FQNNGV. The CDR3 is 14 amino acids. Trimming cost V 5 bases and J 0 bases, with 11 bases left between them.

This sequence joins TRBV4-2 and TRBJ2-7, with 9 nucleotides matching TRBD2. Germline CDR1 LGHNA, CDR2 YNFKEQ. V was clipped by 0 bases and J by 2 bases; unmatched bases: 2. The CDR3 runs to 15 residues. The CDR3 loop reads CASSQERGGPYEQYF. DNA for the CDR3: TGTGCCAGCAGCCAAGAGCGGGGGGGGCCCTACGAGCAGTACTTC.

The chain couples TRBV6-1 to TRBJ2-1; maybe TRBD2 (5 bases). This CDR3 contains 15 residues. Trimming removed 8 bases from V and 0 bases from J, with 14 bases in between. Germline V gene sequence: CDR1 MNHNS, CDR2 SASEGT. The CDR3 DNA is TGTGCCAGCTCCCTTAAGCGGAGCTCCTACAATGAGCAGTTCTTC. Translation: CASSLKRSSYNEQFF.

V and J are TRBV19 and TRBJ2-2, with D perhaps matching TRBD2 (5 bases). The V end was cut by 2 bases, the J end by 0 bases, with 13 bases between. Germline loops: CDR1 LNHDA, CDR2 SQIVND (reference sequence). There are 17 residues in the CDR3. As DNA, the CDR3 is TGTGCCAGTAGTATATCAGCGGTAAGCGCGAACACCGGGGAGCTGTTTTTT. Protein: CASSISAVSANTGELFF.

This clone is a singleton in its sample. The V and J genes are TRBV6-1 and TRBJ1-4; TRBD1 matches 9 bases. CDR1 and CDR2 from the germline V gene are MNHNS and SASEGT. V lost 0 bases and J lost 8; bases outside the gene matches: 4. The CDR3 runs to 15 residues. The CDR3 protein is CASSEAWTGVEKLFF. For the CDR3, the DNA is TGTGCCAGCAGTGAAGCATGGACAGGGGTCGAAAAACTGTTTTTT.